The rows below give T cell receptor beta chains drawn from one sample of a study of T cell responses to AZD1222 COVID-19 vaccine. The assay was immunoSEQ multiplex PCR, and TCRdb's table has in-frame clones only and misses some. The repertoire consists of 95,000 to 150,000 clones, with 92% occurring once and the leading ten covering more than 7%. Source: peripheral blood, taken 28 days after the second AZD1222 dose. Source of these receptors: an adult who received the AZD1222 COVID-19 vaccine. CDR3s include the opening cysteine and the closing phenylalanine or tryptophan. A D gene is named only where the DNA matches it firmly. Some rows have no size entry. The others give once, few or many, or a class for an expanded clone.

d_call j_call v_call clone_size cdr3_length cdr3_nt cdr3_aa
NA TRBJ1-2 TRBV28 NA 13 TGTGCCAGCAGTCCTCCAACGAACTATGGCTACACCTTC CASSPPTNYGYTF
NA TRBJ1-2 TRBV28 NA 11 TGTGCCAGCGGCGAGCTATATGGCTACACCTTC CASGELYGYTF
TRBD1 TRBJ2-5 TRBV28 NA 14 TGTGCCAGCAGTTACCTGCAGGGGGTAGAGACCCAGTACTTC CASSYLQGVETQYF
TRBD1 TRBJ2-1 TRBV7-6 NA 13 TGTGCCAGCAGCTCCTTGACAGGGAACGAGCAGTTCTTC CASSSLTGNEQFF
NA TRBJ1-2 TRBV19 NA 13 TGTGCCAGTAGTTCCCGACAGTCCTATGGCTACACCTTC CASSSRQSYGYTF
NA TRBJ1-5 TRBV6-1 NA 15 TGTGCCAGCAGGGGGGCTACGAGCGGCAATCAGCCCCAGCATTTT CASRGATSGNQPQHF
NA TRBJ2-1 TRBV7-9 NA 16 TGTGCCAGCAGCTACCTCAGCAGAGCGGAAGTTGACGAGCAGTTCTTC CASSYLSRAEVDEQFF
NA TRBJ1-2 TRBV9 NA 16 TGTGCCAGCAGCCCGGGGTTAAGGGGTCTAGACTATGGCTACACCTTC CASSPGLRGLDYGYTF
NA TRBJ1-6 TRBV5-6 NA 13 TGTGCCAGCAGCTTGGGGACAGTCACACCCCTCCACTTT CASSLGTVTPLHF
TRBD1 TRBJ2-7 TRBV5-1 once 16 TGCGCCAGCAGCTTGGCCACAGGGGGCGGTTCCTACGAGCAGTACTTC CASSLATGGGSYEQYF
TRBD1 TRBJ2-3 TRBV5-1 NA 16 TGCGCCAGCAGCCGAAATCCCGGGACAGAGACAGATACGCAGTATTTT CASSRNPGTETDTQYF
TRBD1 TRBJ1-3 TRBV25-1 NA 14 TGTGCCAGCCGACAGGGCCTCTCTGGAAACACCATATATTTT CASRQGLSGNTIYF
TRBD1 TRBJ2-7 TRBV6-5 NA 14 TGTGCCAGCAGAGGACCGGGACAGGGCTACGAGCAGTACTTC CASRGPGQGYEQYF
NA TRBJ2-3 TRBV29-1 NA 12 TGCAGCGTTGACCCAGGGTCAGATACGCAGTATTTT CSVDPGSDTQYF
TRBD1 TRBJ2-7 TRBV18 few 14 TGTGCCAGCTCACCAGGGACAGGTTCCTACGAGCAGTACTTC CASSPGTGSYEQYF
TRBD1 TRBJ1-1 TRBV5-6 NA 14 TGTGCCAGCAGCATGGGACAGGGCGACACTGAAGCTTTCTTT CASSMGQGDTEAFF
NA TRBJ2-6 TRBV7-2 few 15 TGTGCCAGCAGCTTAGCAGGTTCTGGGGCCAACGTCCTGACTTTC CASSLAGSGANVLTF
NA TRBJ2-2 TRBV25-1 NA 16 NA CASSILAGGTAGELFF
TRBD1 TRBJ1-6 TRBV28 NA 15 TGTGCCAGCAGTCCCCTTGGGACAGGGTATTCACCCCTCCACTTT CASSPLGTGYSPLHF
TRBD1 TRBJ1-5 TRBV2 NA 15 TGTGCCAGCAGGAAGACAGGGGGCGAGGGTCAGCCCCAGCATTTT CASRKTGGEGQPQHF
NA TRBJ1-1 TRBV15 once 16 TGTGCCACCAGCACCTCTGGGGGAGTATGGTACACTGAAGCTTTCTTT CATSTSGGVWYTEAFF
NA TRBJ2-3 TRBV18 NA 18 TGTGCCAGCTCACCCCGGACAGGAACCTGGAGGGGCACAGATACGCAGTATTTT CASSPRTGTWRGTDTQYF
TRBD2 TRBJ2-1 TRBV29-1 NA 15 TGCAGCGTTTGTAGCGGGATCGCCAGGGGCAATGAGCAGTTCTTC CSVCSGIARGNEQFF
NA TRBJ1-6 TRBV10-2 NA 15 TGCGCCAGCAGTGTATTTAACTTAGGAAATTCACCCCTCCACTTT CASSVFNLGNSPLHF
TRBD1 TRBJ2-1 TRBV30 NA 14 TGTGCCTGGCAACCGGGACAGTTCAACAATGAGCAGTTCTTC CAWQPGQFNNEQFF
NA TRBJ2-3 TRBV7-2 NA 15 TGTGCCAGCAGCTTAGGCCTGGGGGGCACAGATACGCAGTATTTT CASSLGLGGTDTQYF
NA TRBJ2-7 TRBV7-9 NA 16 TGTGCCAGCAGCTTTGCAAGTGGGTTAGGGAGTGGGGAGCAGTACTTC CASSFASGLGSGEQYF
TRBD1 TRBJ2-5 TRBV2 NA 15 TGTGCCAGCAGTCGCCAGACAGGGCGGCAAGAGACCCAGTACTTC CASSRQTGRQETQYF
NA TRBJ2-7 TRBV10-3 NA 15 TGTGCCATCAGTCTACGGGGGGCAGGGGCCTACGAGCAGTACTTC CAISLRGAGAYEQYF
TRBD1 TRBJ1-1 TRBV6-4 NA 14 TGTGCCAGCAGTGCAGGGGGCTTGAACACTGAAGCTTTCTTT CASSAGGLNTEAFF
NA TRBJ1-6 TRBV5-1 NA 13 TGCGCCAGCAGCTTGGGGACAGATTCACCCCTCCACTTT CASSLGTDSPLHF
NA TRBJ2-1 TRBV11-3 NA 13 TGTGCCAGCAGCTTAGGGACGAAGGGTGAGCAGTTCTTC CASSLGTKGEQFF
NA TRBJ2-2 TRBV9 NA 15 TGTGCCAGCAGCGCACGGACCCGAGCCACCGGGGAGCTGTTTTTT CASSARTRATGELFF
NA TRBJ1-2 TRBV28 NA 12 TGTGCCATCATGGACAGCTACTATGGCTACACCTTC CAIMDSYYGYTF
NA TRBJ2-7 TRBV7-2 few 14 TGTGCCAGCAGCTTAGGGACCACTACCTACGAGCAGTACTTC CASSLGTTTYEQYF
NA TRBJ2-5 TRBV9 NA 15 TGTGCCAGCAGCGGATATAGCGCCACCGGAGAGACCCAGTACTTC CASSGYSATGETQYF
TRBD1 TRBJ2-1 TRBV19 NA 14 TGTGCCAGTATGGGACAGGGAACTTTAGATGAGCAGTTCTTC CASMGQGTLDEQFF
NA TRBJ1-3 TRBV28 NA 14 TGTGCCAGCAGTTTCGGGGGGACTGGAAACACCATATATTTT CASSFGGTGNTIYF
NA TRBJ2-7 TRBV2 NA 13 TGTGCCATCCCCGGAAAGGCTACGGGCGAGCAGTACTTC CAIPGKATGEQYF
TRBD1 TRBJ1-6 TRBV6-5 NA 13 TGTGCCAGCAGAGCATTACAGGGGTCCCCCCTCCACTTT CASRALQGSPLHF
TRBD2 TRBJ2-7 TRBV5-4 NA 16 TGTGCCAGCAGCTTGGATCCTAGCGGGGGACCCTACGAGCAGTACTTC CASSLDPSGGPYEQYF
TRBD1 TRBJ1-2 TRBV2 NA 12 TGTGCCAGCAGTCGGGACAGGGATGGCTACACCTTC CASSRDRDGYTF
TRBD2 TRBJ2-3 TRBV6-1 once 16 TGTGCCAGCAGTGAAGGGACTAGCGGTCACACAGATACGCAGTATTTT CASSEGTSGHTDTQYF
NA TRBJ1-4 TRBV5-4 few 16 TGTGCCAGCACCACTCAAGGGATGGGGTCTAATGAAAAACTGTTTTTT CASTTQGMGSNEKLFF
NA TRBJ2-1 TRBV5-6 once 15 TGTGCCAGCAGCTTTCGGGGGTCGACCTACAATGAGCAGTTCTTC CASSFRGSTYNEQFF
TRBD1 TRBJ2-1 TRBV6-6 NA 16 TGTGCCAGCAGTTACTCACGGGACAGTTACTACAATGAGCAGTTCTTC CASSYSRDSYYNEQFF
TRBD1 TRBJ1-1 TRBV27 NA 15 TGTGCCAGCAGGACCCCGGGACAGGGATTCACTGAAGCTTTCTTT CASRTPGQGFTEAFF
NA TRBJ2-2 TRBV7-9 NA 12 TGTGCCAGCAGCTTAGACTCCGGGGAGCTGTTTTTT CASSLDSGELFF
TRBD2 TRBJ2-3 TRBV7-2 NA 14 TGTGCCAGCAGCTTAGGAAGCGGGAAAGATACGCAGTATTTT CASSLGSGKDTQYF
NA TRBJ1-5 TRBV6-5 NA 14 TGTGCCAGCAGAGGCGGGGATACCAATCAGCCCCAGCATTTT CASRGGDTNQPQHF